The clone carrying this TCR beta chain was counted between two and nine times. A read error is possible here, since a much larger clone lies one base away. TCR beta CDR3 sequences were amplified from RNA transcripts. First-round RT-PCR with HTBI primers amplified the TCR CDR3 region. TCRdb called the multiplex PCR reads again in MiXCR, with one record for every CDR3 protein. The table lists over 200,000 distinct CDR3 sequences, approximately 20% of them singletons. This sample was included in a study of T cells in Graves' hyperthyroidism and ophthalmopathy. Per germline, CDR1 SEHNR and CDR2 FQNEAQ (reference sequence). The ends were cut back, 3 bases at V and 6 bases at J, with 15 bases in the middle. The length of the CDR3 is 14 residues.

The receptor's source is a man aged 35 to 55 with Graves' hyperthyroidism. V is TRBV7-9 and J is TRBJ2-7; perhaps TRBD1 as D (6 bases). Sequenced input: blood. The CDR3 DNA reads TGTGCCAGCAGCTTGGTGGGGGCACCTGTCGAGCAGTACTTC. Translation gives CASSLVGAPVEQYF.